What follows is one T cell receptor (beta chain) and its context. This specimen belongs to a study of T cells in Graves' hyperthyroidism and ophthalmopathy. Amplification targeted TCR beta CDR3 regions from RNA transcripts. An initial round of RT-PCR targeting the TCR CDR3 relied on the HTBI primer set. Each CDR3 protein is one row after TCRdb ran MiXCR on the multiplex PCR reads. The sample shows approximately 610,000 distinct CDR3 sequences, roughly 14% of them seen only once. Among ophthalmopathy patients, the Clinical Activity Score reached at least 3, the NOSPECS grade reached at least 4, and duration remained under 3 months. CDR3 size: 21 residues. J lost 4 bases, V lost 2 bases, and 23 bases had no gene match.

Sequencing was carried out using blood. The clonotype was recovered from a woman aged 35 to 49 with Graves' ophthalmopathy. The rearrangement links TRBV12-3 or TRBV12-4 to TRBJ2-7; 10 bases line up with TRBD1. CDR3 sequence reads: CASSLKSPDRGRSTPEYEQYF. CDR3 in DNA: TGTGCCAGCAGTTTAAAGTCGCCGGACAGGGGGAGGTCCACACCAGAATACGAGCAGTACTTC.